This T cell receptor beta chain was obtained from a study of T cell repertoires in cytomegalovirus infection. Overall study: From public TCR beta signatures came an indication of both CMV infection and matching HLA type.

This clonotype appeared once. What it recognizes is unknown. Study-wide results and caveats: HLA-C-restricted CMV clonotypes gave the most frequent clonotype in two of eight donors. Frequencies of public TCR beta families were cumulated, and this identified carriers of CMV plus the relevant HLA.

Losses at the gene ends were 7 bases for V and 4 bases for J; bases not matched to a gene: 9. CDR1 is SQVTM and CDR2 is ANQGSEA in the germline V gene. The CDR3 is 14 residues long. TCRdb independently ran MiXCR on the reads; one entry per CDR3 protein. In the table there are about 220,000 distinct CDR3 sequences, about 39% of which are singletons. This chain joins TRBV29-1 and TRBJ2-7; 11 positions match TRBD1. Here the sequenced sample was CD8+ T cells from cultured PBMCs, taken from culture after CMV antigen stimulation. The TCR originated in a human donor in good health (CMV status not recorded). Some clones in this sample may be carry-over from other donors' samples. The CDR3 DNA reads TGCAGCGCTCAACAGGACAGGGGGCAGTACGAGCAGTACTTC. Its protein is CSAQQDRGQYEQYF.